The T cell receptor (beta chain) described here comes from a study of spatial heterogeneity in lung cancer. About the study: The count of detected beta-chain sequences consistently exceeded that of alpha-chain sequences.

TCRdb reanalysed the 5' RACE reads using MiXCR and keeps one entry per CDR3 protein. Among over 9,500 distinct CDR3 sequences listed, roughly 3.6% were seen once. Time point: sample taken at primary tumor resection. No cell sorting; template was whole RNA from tumor, lung tissue or PBMC. V was shortened by 4 bases and J by 0 bases, with 13 bases between the two germline ends. Germline V gene lookup returns CDR1 GTSNPN and CDR2 SVGIG (reference sequence). There are 15 residues in the CDR3. This clonotype was observed many times. The library was prepared for alpha chains; this beta chain is a stray read, so its frequency means little.

The material was PBMCs, obtained at surgery. This chain connects TRBV30 to TRBJ1-5, with D tentatively TRBD1 (5 bases). This receptor was taken from a female donor with early-stage non-small cell lung cancer. The CDR3 region is CAWKYGGASNQPQHF. The CDR3 DNA sequence: TGTGCCTGGAAATATGGTGGGGCTAGCAATCAGCCCCAGCATTTT.